A single sample gave rise to the 2 T cell receptor beta chains below, sequenced in a study of blood T cell repertoires in COVID-19. Assay: immunoSEQ multiplex PCR; the TCRdb copy retains only in-frame clones and omits some. This table holds some 310,000 clones, roughly 84% found once. The sequenced material came from peripheral blood. The source of these receptors is a man aged 45-60 years with active or convalescent COVID-19.

This clone was detected once. The chain combines TRBV7-2 with TRBJ1-5, with D hard to call. This CDR3 is built from 13 residues. The V gene's germline CDR1 is SGHTA and CDR2 FQGNSA. Trimming pared 8 bases from V and 5 bases from J, leaving 13 bases between. Here the CDR3 DNA reads TGTGCCAGCGGCCAAATGAGCGATCAGCCCCAGCATTTT. Its translation: CASGQMSDQPQHF. Filled out from reference TRBV7-2 and TRBJ1-5, the complete variable domain reads GAGVSQSPSNKVTEKGKDVELRCDPISGHTALYWYRQSLGQGLEFLIYFQGNSAPDKSGLPSDRFSAERTGGSVSTLTIQRTQQEDSAVYLCASGQMSDQPQHFGDGTRLSIL.

The gene calls are TRBV27 and TRBJ1-5; no reliable D call. Germline V gene data show CDR1 as MNHEY and CDR2 as SMNVEV (reference sequence). The V and J ends lost 7 bases and 0 bases respectively, with 19 bases between them. This CDR3 spans 17 amino acids. Here the CDR3 reads CASTPWGGPYSNQPQHF. DNA for the CDR3: TGTGCCAGCACCCCTTGGGGAGGTCCTTATAGCAATCAGCCCCAGCATTTT.